The next 11 T cell receptor beta chains were all read from a single sample in a study of T cells after yellow fever vaccination. TCRdb reprocessed the 5' RACE reads with MiXCR, giving one entry per CDR3 protein. The sample has approximately 110,000 distinct CDR3 sequences, around 8.6% seen once. The sequenced sample was CD8+ T cells sorted from PBMCs, obtained 45 days after the yellow fever booster vaccination. Every receptor here comes from a man under 40 who received the YFV17D yellow fever vaccine.

Many counts were recorded for this clonotype. The genes are TRBV27 and TRBJ2-1; no definite D call. Deletions cut 8 bases from V and 0 bases from J, with 5 bases between. Germline CDR1 MNHEY, CDR2 SMNVEV (reference sequence). CDR3 length: 12 amino acids. The CDR3 region has the DNA TGTGCCAGCGCTAGCTCCTACAATGAGCAGTTCTTC. Translation gives CASASSYNEQFF.

The chain employs TRBV4-2 and TRBJ2-7, with D possibly matching TRBD2 (6 bases). Trimming shortened V by 0 bases and J by 4 bases, and 16 bases separated the two germline ends. The CDR3 has 16 amino acids. Germline V CDR1 and CDR2: LGHNA, YNFKEQ. As DNA, the CDR3 is TGTGCCAGCAGCCAAGATCGGGACGGGAGCCGGTACGAGCAGTACTTC. It encodes CASSQDRDGSRYEQYF.

In its sample, this clonotype was seen many times. The rearrangement uses TRBV11-3 and TRBJ2-2; no clear D gene. The CDR3 has 12 amino acids. The germline V and J ends were trimmed by 3 bases and 5 bases, with 4 bases remaining between them. Looked up from germline, CDR1 is SGHNT and CDR2 is YENEEA. CDR3 protein: CASSLVTGELFF. For the CDR3, the DNA is TGTGCCAGCAGCTTGGTAACCGGGGAGCTGTTTTTT.

This clonotype was seen at least ten times. This chain connects TRBV11-2 to TRBJ2-3; D not certain. In germline, CDR1 is SGHAT, CDR2 FQNNGV. V lost 6 bases and J 2 bases, leaving 18 bases between the germline ends. The CDR3 is made up of 16 amino acids. In DNA, the CDR3 is TGTGCCAGCAGTAGGGCGCCTAGAAGCCTCACAGATACGCAGTATTTT. Translation: CASSRAPRSLTDTQYF.

Many counts were recorded for this clonotype. V is TRBV20-1 and J is TRBJ2-1; D possibly corresponds to TRBD2 (7 bases). The V end lost 2 bases, the J end lost 7 bases, and 24 bases lay between the germline ends. The CDR3 length is 17 residues. Germline assignment: CDR1 DFQATT and CDR2 SNEGSKA (reference sequence). The CDR3 reads CSARQGRVAPIKNEQFF. The CDR3 DNA reads as TGCAGTGCTAGACAGGGGAGGGTAGCGCCCATTAAAAATGAGCAGTTCTTC.

This clonotype has ten or more counts. V gene TRBV6-1 combines with J gene TRBJ2-1; 14 nucleotides align to TRBD2. Looked up from germline, CDR1 is MNHNS and CDR2 is SASEGT. V was clipped by 5 bases and J by 9 bases; unmatched bases: 9. The CDR3 has 16 amino acids. Here the CDR3 reads CASSKPGLAGGVEQFF. Here the CDR3 DNA reads TGTGCCAGCAGTAAACCCGGACTAGCGGGAGGAGTTGAGCAGTTCTTC.

CDR3 protein: CASSESHARSSGANVLTF. The CDR3 region has the DNA TGTGCCAGCAGTGAATCTCACGCCAGGAGCTCTGGGGCCAACGTCCTGACTTTC. This sequence joins TRBV25-1 and TRBJ2-6; D unclear. The V gene's germline CDR1 is MGHDK and CDR2 SYGVNS. Trimming stripped 1 base from V and 0 bases from J, with 13 bases between. CDR3 length: 18 amino acids.

This clonotype came up many times. CDR3 protein: CATSGKGQGLNIQYF. Written as DNA, the CDR3 is TGTGCCACCAGCGGAAAAGGACAGGGCTTGAACATTCAGTACTTC. The chain couples TRBV15 to TRBJ2-4; 8 nucleotides match TRBD1. The CDR3 length is 15 residues. The V gene's germline CDR1 is LNHNV and CDR2 YYDKDF (reference sequence). V shed 5 bases and J 7 bases; nucleotides not matched to a gene: 10.

This clonotype came up a few times. This chain uses TRBV28 with TRBJ1-1; the D is unclear. The CDR3 has 21 amino acids. CDR1 is MDHEN and CDR2 is SYDVKM in the germline V gene. V was clipped by 4 bases and J by 3 bases, with 33 bases between them. The CDR3 DNA reads as TGTGCCAGCAGTTCCCCTCTCAGATCCAGCACCAGAGGAGGGTCGGACACTGAAGCTTTCTTT. This encodes CASSSPLRSSTRGGSDTEAFF.

This clonotype was picked up a small number of times. The J gene is TRBJ2-5, the V gene TRBV6-2 or TRBV6-3, with D hard to call. V was cut by 6 bases and J by 5 bases, with 13 bases left in between. The germline V gene has CDR1 MNHEY and CDR2 SVGEGT. There are 13 residues in the CDR3. The CDR3 DNA sequence: TGTGCCAGCAGCCTGTTGGGGTGGGAGACCCAGTACTTC. It translates to CASSLLGWETQYF.

V and J are TRBV19 and TRBJ2-5, with D perhaps matching TRBD1 (5 bases). CDR3 length: 13 amino acids. From germline, CDR1 is LNHDA and CDR2 SQIVND (reference sequence). With 3 bases removed from V and 6 bases from J, the gap between germline ends came to 11 bases. The DNA of the CDR3 is TGTGCCAGTAGTATGGACACCGCAAAGACCCAGTACTTC. Translating it yields CASSMDTAKTQYF.